These 20 T cell receptor beta chains came from one sample sequenced in a study of T cells in Graves' hyperthyroidism and ophthalmopathy. Amplification yielded TCR beta CDR3 regions, with RNA transcripts as the source. TCR CDR3 regions were first amplified by RT-PCR with HTBI primers. TCRdb reprocessed the multiplex PCR reads via MiXCR and lists one record per CDR3 protein. Of hundreds of thousands of distinct CDR3 sequences listed, roughly 14% were seen once; the top ten hold roughly 13%. Source material: blood. These receptors were taken from a man younger than 30 with Graves' ophthalmopathy.

This clonotype was detected many times. The chain carries TRBV27 and TRBJ2-1; unclear D gene. The CDR3 contains 17 residues. CDR1 and CDR2 from the germline V gene are MNHEY and SMNVEV (reference sequence). V lost 7 bases and J lost 4, with 23 bases in between. The CDR3, as DNA: TGTGCCAGCACACGTACATCTCCTACACTTGGGTACAATGAGCAGTTCTTC. Translated: CASTRTSPTLGYNEQFF.

This clonotype has at least ten counts. The chain is built from TRBV2 and TRBJ2-3; possible D gene TRBD2, 6 bases. The V gene lost 7 bases and the J gene lost 0 bases, with 11 bases spanning the gap. Germline values: CDR1 SNHLY, CDR2 FYNNEI. CDR3 size: 14 residues. CDR3 bases: TGTGCCAGCATGCGGGGAGAAAGCACAGATACGCAGTATTTT. Protein sequence: CASMRGESTDTQYF.

This clonotype was counted once. The rearrangement joins TRBV7-2 to TRBJ2-7, with 8 nucleotides matching TRBD2. CDR3 size: 15 residues. V was clipped by 5 bases and J by 4 bases; unmatched bases: 10. Per germline, CDR1 SGHTA and CDR2 FQGNSA. The CDR3, as DNA: TGTGCCAGCAGCCCCGGGGGTAGCGGGAAATACGAGCAGTACTTC. This gives the protein CASSPGGSGKYEQYF.

This clonotype showed up many times. V is TRBV7-2 and J is TRBJ1-3, with D hard to call. This CDR3 has 13 amino acids. Per germline, CDR1 SGHTA and CDR2 FQGNSA. V lost 7 bases and J 3 bases, leaving 10 bases between the germline ends. The CDR3 reads CASTPGVGNTIYF. CDR3 nucleotides: TGTGCCAGCACCCCCGGGGTTGGAAACACCATATATTTT.

This clonotype was seen many times. The chain joins TRBV5-1 to TRBJ1-1; D is undetermined. The CDR3 is 13 residues long. The ends were cut back, 0 bases at V and 2 bases at J, with 5 bases in the middle. CDR1 SGHRS and CDR2 YFSETQ come from the germline V gene. CDR3 bases: TGCGCCAGCAGCTTGGTTTTTAACACTGAAGCTTTCTTT. Its translation: CASSLVFNTEAFF. The full variable domain, rest sourced from reference TRBV5-1 and TRBJ1-1, is KAGVTQTPRYLIKTRGQQVTLSCSPISGHRSVSWYQQTPGQGLQFLFEYFSETQRNKGNFPGRFSGRQFSNSRSEMNVSTLELGDSALYLCASSLVFNTEAFFGQGTRLTVV.

This clonotype showed up many times. J is TRBJ2-7 and V is TRBV5-6; the match to TRBD1 covers 7 bases. The CDR3 extends over 16 amino acids. Unmatched junction bases numbered 11, after V lost 2 bases and J lost 3 bases. Per the germline V gene, CDR1 is SGHDT and CDR2 is YYEEEE. CDR3 DNA: TGTGCCAGCAGCTTCTTCCCTGGACAGGAGTACTACGAGCAGTACTTC. Translated, it gives CASSFFPGQEYYEQYF.

This clonotype was counted many times. The rearrangement links TRBV3-1 to TRBJ1-6; no reliable D call. The germline V gene has CDR1 LGHDT and CDR2 YNNKEL (reference sequence). This CDR3 is 13 amino acids long. V lost 1 base and J 9 bases, leaving 7 bases between the germline ends. The DNA for the CDR3 is TGTGCCAGCAGCCAAGTACGAGGTTCACCCCTCCACTTT. As protein: CASSQVRGSPLHF.

This chain uses TRBV11-2 with TRBJ2-5; D assignment may be TRBD1 or TRBD2 (6 bases each). V was clipped by 5 bases and J by 3 bases, with 16 bases between them. Germline lookup yields CDR1 SGHAT and CDR2 FQNNGV. The CDR3 spans 15 residues. DNA for the CDR3: TGTGCCAGCAGCCCCGTGGGGGGCGGAGAAGAGACCCAGTACTTC. Translating it yields CASSPVGGGEETQYF. Complete variable domain (other parts from reference TRBV11-2 and TRBJ2-5): EAGVAQSPRYKIIEKRQSVAFWCNPISGHATLYWYQQILGQGPKLLIQFQNNGVVDDSQLPKDRFSAERLKGVDSTLKIQPAKLEDSAVYLCASSPVGGGEETQYFGPGTRLLVL.

In its sample, this clonotype was seen a few times. The chain combines TRBV7-9 with TRBJ2-1; D gene ambiguous. Trimming removed 3 bases at V and 0 bases at J, with 18 bases between. Germline values: CDR1 SEHNR, CDR2 FQNEAQ (reference sequence). The CDR3 has 18 amino acids. The CDR3 loop is CASSFNRPPRSSYNEQFF. The CDR3 nucleotides read TGTGCCAGCAGCTTCAACCGACCCCCAAGGAGCTCCTACAATGAGCAGTTCTTC.

This clonotype was found a few times. The chain carries TRBV29-1 and TRBJ2-7, with 11 bases fitting TRBD2. After removal of 7 bases from V and 6 bases from J, the junction contained 8 bases not matched to a gene. This CDR3 region has 13 residues. The germline CDR1 and CDR2 sequences are SQVTM and ANQGSEA. CDR3: CSGLAGGPAEQYF. The CDR3 DNA sequence: TGCAGCGGCTTAGCGGGAGGGCCTGCCGAGCAGTACTTC.

This clonotype was recorded many times. The chain employs TRBV12-3 or TRBV12-4 and TRBJ1-5; D gene ambiguous. V shed 5 bases and J shed 0 bases, with 11 bases lying between them. There are 15 residues in the CDR3. The chain's CDR3 is CASSPSYTSNQPQHF. CDR3 DNA sequence: TGTGCCAGCAGTCCCTCCTACACTAGCAATCAGCCCCAGCATTTT.

At least ten counts were recorded for this clonotype. This chain connects TRBV12-3 or TRBV12-4 to TRBJ2-2; 9 bases fit TRBD2. The CDR3 totals 14 residues. The junction had 6 bases not matched to a gene; V was cut back by 6 bases and J by 7 bases. The CDR3 is CASRVGLASGELFF. The CDR3 nucleotides read TGTGCCAGCAGGGTCGGACTAGCGAGCGGGGAGCTGTTTTTT.

The sample holds a few counts of this clonotype. This sequence joins TRBV6-6 and TRBJ2-6; a possible D gene is TRBD2 (5 bases). Germline V gene sequence: CDR1 MNHNY, CDR2 SVGAGI (reference sequence). V lost 3 bases, J lost 2 bases, and 8 bases lay in between. The CDR3 totals 15 residues. CDR3 sequence: CASSYSGTGANVLTF. CDR3 nucleotides: TGTGCCAGCAGTTATTCGGGGACTGGGGCCAACGTCCTGACTTTC.

This clonotype has at least ten counts. J is TRBJ2-7 and V is TRBV10-3, with 14 bases identical to TRBD2. Per the germline V gene, CDR1 is ENHRY and CDR2 is SYGVKD. With V trimmed by 1 base and J by 3 bases, 5 bases remained unmatched. The CDR3 runs to 17 residues. CDR3: CAISEWGLAGVDYEQYF. The CDR3 nucleotides read TGTGCCATCAGTGAGTGGGGACTAGCGGGAGTGGACTACGAGCAGTACTTC.

Ten or more counts support this clonotype. The CDR3 DNA reads TGTGCCAGCAGTTACTGGGGGGAGGGCCGGGATGAGCAGTTCTTC. Its translation is CASSYWGEGRDEQFF. The chain carries TRBV6-5 and TRBJ2-1, with TRBD2 matching 7 bases. The CDR3 is made up of 15 amino acids. With V trimmed by 1 base and J by 8 bases, 8 bases remained unmatched. CDR1 MNHEY and CDR2 SVGAGI come from the germline V gene.

This clonotype was recorded a few times. The chain combines TRBV19 with TRBJ2-5; 12 positions match TRBD2. The germline gives CDR1 LNHDA, CDR2 SQIVND (reference sequence). With V trimmed by 5 bases and J by 2 bases, 3 bases remained unmatched. The CDR3 sequence is 15 residues long. CDR3 sequence (DNA): TGTGCCAGTAGTTCGACTAGCGGGAGACAAGAGACCCAGTACTTC. Residues: CASSSTSGRQETQYF.

This clonotype was observed at least ten times. This chain uses TRBV2 with TRBJ1-2; TRBD1 matches at 8 bases. The trim removed 6 bases at V and 8 bases at J, leaving 14 bases unmatched. Germline loops: CDR1 SNHLY, CDR2 FYNNEI. This CDR3 has 15 amino acids. CDR3 region: CASRDTGTGFRGYTF. CDR3 coding DNA: TGTGCCAGCAGGGACACCGGGACAGGTTTCAGAGGCTACACCTTC. Full variable domain (remainder filled in from reference TRBV2 and TRBJ1-2): EPEVTQTPSHQVTQMGQEVILRCVPISNHLYFYWYRQILGQKVEFLVSFYNNEISEKSEIFDDQFSVERPDGSNFTLKIRSTKLEDSAMYFCASRDTGTGFRGYTFGSGTRLTVV.

The J gene is TRBJ1-2, the V gene TRBV7-9; the D gene is possibly TRBD1 (5 bases). Trimming pared 7 bases from V and 4 bases from J, leaving 16 bases between. Germline assignment: CDR1 SEHNR and CDR2 FQNEAQ (reference sequence). This CDR3 region has 14 residues. CDR3 DNA: TGTGCCAGCACCTCATGGGGCAGGCCCTATGGCTACACCTTC. Translated: CASTSWGRPYGYTF.

This clonotype has a count of ten or more. The CDR3 loop reads CSARRGAQDEQYF. In nucleotides, the CDR3 is TGCAGTGCTAGGAGGGGGGCTCAGGACGAGCAGTACTTC. The V and J genes are TRBV20-1 and TRBJ2-7; possibly TRBD1 or TRBD2 for D (6 bases each). V was clipped by 3 bases and J by 5 bases, with 14 bases between them. The germline V gene encodes CDR1 DFQATT and CDR2 SNEGSKA (reference sequence). The CDR3 is 13 residues long.

This clonotype was observed at least ten times. The chain joins TRBV6-1 to TRBJ1-2; maybe TRBD1 (6 bases). V was pared by 2 bases and J by 4 bases, with 14 bases between. The length of the CDR3 is 15 residues. Germline CDR1 reads MNHNS; CDR2 reads SASEGT. The CDR3 nucleotides are TGTGCCAGCAGTGAATATCGGGGGCTTGGCTATGGCTACACCTTC. It specifies CASSEYRGLGYGYTF.